Below, 32 T cell receptor beta chains from the same sample are listed, as sequenced in a study of blood T cell repertoires in COVID-19. Assay: immunoSEQ multiplex PCR; the TCRdb copy retains only in-frame clones and omits some. The profile shows 72,000 or so clones, around nine tenths of them singletons. The sequencing sample was made of peripheral blood. Source of these receptors: a woman aged 55 to 70 with acute or convalescent COVID-19.

The chain links TRBV24-1 to TRBJ1-2, with 10 bases fitting TRBD1. V shed 4 bases and J 0 bases; nucleotides not matched to a gene: 7. Germline CDR1 KGHDR, CDR2 SFDVKD. This CDR3 spans 17 amino acids. CDR3 sequence: CATSERDRGLTNYGYTF. DNA of the CDR3: TGTGCCACCAGTGAGCGGGACAGGGGCCTCACTAACTATGGCTACACCTTC.

The chain recombines TRBV19 with TRBJ2-3; TRBD2 might be the D (7 bases). The germline V gene encodes CDR1 LNHDA and CDR2 SQIVND (reference sequence). The CDR3 runs 17 residues. Trimming removed 6 bases at V and 0 bases at J, with 19 bases between. The CDR3 nucleotides read TGTGCCAGTAGAAACCCGGGGGGCGCACCTAGCACAGATACGCAGTATTTT. Translated, it gives CASRNPGGAPSTDTQYF.

The chain uses TRBV24-1 and TRBJ2-3, with 9 bases lining up with TRBD1. This CDR3 is built from 17 residues. J lost 3 bases, V lost 4 bases, and 10 bases had no gene match. Germline values: CDR1 KGHDR, CDR2 SFDVKD. CDR3 protein: CATSDRRNRGRTDTQYF. CDR3 nucleotide sequence: TGTGCCACCAGTGACCGAAGAAACAGGGGGCGGACAGATACGCAGTATTTT.

The chain employs TRBV18 and TRBJ1-1; D unresolved. Trimming cost V 2 bases and J 0 bases, with 4 bases left between them. Germline assignment: CDR1 KGHSH and CDR2 LQKENI. CDR3 length: 13 amino acids. The CDR3 bases are TGTGCCAGCTCACCAGAGGTGAACACTGAAGCTTTCTTT. Encoded protein: CASSPEVNTEAFF.

This rearrangement joins TRBV3-1 (or the pseudogene TRBV3-2) to TRBJ1-2, with D possibly TRBD1 on 5 matching bases. The V and J ends lost 0 bases and 8 bases respectively, with 19 bases between them. This CDR3 has 16 amino acids. CDR1 is LGHDT and CDR2 is YNNKEL in the germline V gene (reference sequence). This CDR3 is CASSQEQGRDLGGYTF. The DNA for the CDR3 is TGTGCCAGCAGCCAAGAGCAGGGTAGAGATCTTGGCGGCTACACCTTC.

This rearrangement joins TRBV14 to TRBJ1-6; D unclear. CDR1 and CDR2 from the germline V gene are SGHDN and FVKESK. Trimming left V 1 base short and J 15 bases short, with 13 bases between. The CDR3 length is 13 residues. This chain's CDR3 is CASSQGGSFYLHF. The CDR3 DNA reads TGTGCCAGCAGCCAAGGCGGGTCCTTTTACCTCCACTTT.

The V call is TRBV7-2, the J call TRBJ2-7; maybe TRBD2 (7 bases). CDR1 and CDR2 from the germline V gene are SGHTA and FQGNSA. This CDR3 has 16 residues. V dropped 0 bases and J dropped 6 bases, with 18 bases sitting between them. The CDR3 here is CASSLAPGQRGGEQYF. CDR3 bases: TGTGCCAGCAGCTTAGCGCCCGGACAGCGGGGAGGCGAGCAGTACTTC.

This chain connects TRBV5-1 to TRBJ2-5, with 10 bases that match TRBD2. V lost 4 bases to trimming and J lost 4 bases; unmatched junction nucleotides: 1. The CDR3 is made up of 13 amino acids. Per the germline V gene, CDR1 is SGHRS and CDR2 is YFSETQ. The CDR3 DNA is TGCGCCAGCAGCCCTAGCGGGGGAGAGACCCAGTACTTC. It encodes CASSPSGGETQYF.

The J gene is TRBJ2-1, the V gene TRBV27, with D perhaps matching TRBD2 (7 bases). The V and J ends lost 3 bases and 7 bases respectively, with 10 bases between them. CDR3 length: 13 amino acids. Germline V gene lookup returns CDR1 MNHEY and CDR2 SMNVEV (reference sequence). In nucleotides, the CDR3 is TGTGCCAGCAGTTTCGGGGGGCCGAATGAGCAGTTCTTC. Translating it yields CASSFGGPNEQFF.

V gene TRBV30 combines with J gene TRBJ2-7; no firm D call. Trimming left V 4 bases short and J 2 bases short, with 12 bases between. This CDR3 has 13 residues. Per germline, CDR1 GTSNPN and CDR2 SVGIG (reference sequence). The CDR3: CAWNGDLTYEQYF. In nucleotides, the CDR3 is TGTGCCTGGAACGGAGATCTAACCTACGAGCAGTACTTC.

The CDR3 loop is CASSVLQGPGYTF. CDR3 sequence (DNA): TGTGCCAGCAGCGTGTTACAGGGGCCCGGCTACACCTTC. The rearrangement joins TRBV9 to TRBJ1-2; 7 bases map to TRBD1. There are 13 residues in the CDR3. V trimming: 2 bases; J trimming: 8 bases; junction bases outside the gene matches: 6. Germline values: CDR1 SGDLS, CDR2 YYNGEE.

The CDR3 DNA reads TGTGCCAGCAGCTTAGGGACACTAGCGGGGGTCTACAATGAGCAGTTCTTC. Translating gives CASSLGTLAGVYNEQFF. The chain combines TRBV7-9 with TRBJ2-1; 11 bases match TRBD2. The CDR3 extends over 17 amino acids. J gave up 3 bases and V 1 base, and 5 bases lay outside the gene matches. Germline lookup yields CDR1 SEHNR and CDR2 FQNEAQ (reference sequence).

The V and J genes are TRBV5-1 and TRBJ1-3, with 8 positions matching TRBD1. The CDR3 has 17 amino acids. V was clipped by 0 bases and J by 3 bases; unmatched bases: 8. Germline CDR1 SGHRS, CDR2 YFSETQ. The chain's CDR3 is CASSLETGVTFGNTIYF. The CDR3, as DNA: TGCGCCAGCAGCTTGGAGACAGGGGTGACATTTGGAAACACCATATATTTT.

In this sample, this clone turned up a few times. This chain joins TRBV2 and TRBJ2-3; the D gene is possibly TRBD2 (6 bases). The length of the CDR3 is 14 residues. V lost 7 bases and J lost 0, with 11 bases in between. From germline, CDR1 is SNHLY and CDR2 FYNNEI. Here the CDR3 reads CASKAGLSTDTQYF. The DNA for the CDR3 is TGTGCCAGCAAGGCGGGACTTAGCACAGATACGCAGTATTTT.

The rearrangement joins TRBV6-1 to TRBJ1-5; no clear D gene. The length of the CDR3 is 14 residues. Germline V gene sequence: CDR1 MNHNS, CDR2 SASEGT. The germline V and J ends were trimmed by 2 bases and 4 bases, with 9 bases remaining between them. CDR3 DNA: TGTGCCAGCAGTGAATTCGGCGGTAATCAGCCCCAGCATTTT. Translation gives CASSEFGGNQPQHF.

The chain is built from TRBV19 and TRBJ1-6; D remains unclear. This CDR3 comprises 16 residues. The V gene's germline CDR1 is LNHDA and CDR2 SQIVND (reference sequence). With 5 bases removed from V and 8 bases from J, the gap between germline ends came to 19 bases. CDR3: CASSSPHRRLDSPLHF. DNA of the CDR3: TGTGCCAGTAGTTCCCCCCACCGACGGCTAGATTCACCCCTCCACTTT.

The chain has TRBV12-3 or TRBV12-4 and TRBJ1-1, with D unresolved. The CDR3 extends over 12 amino acids. Trimming took off 6 bases at V and 5 bases at J, with 10 bases between the two ends. CDR3 nucleotide sequence: TGTGCCAGCAGCACTTCGTGGACTGAAGCTTTCTTT. Translating gives CASSTSWTEAFF.

V gene TRBV2 combines with J gene TRBJ2-2; TRBD1 aligns across 7 bases. This CDR3 is 13 amino acids long. Trimming at V came to 8 bases and at J to 1 base, leaving 1 base not matched to a gene. Germline assignment: CDR1 SNHLY and CDR2 FYNNEI. In nucleotides, the CDR3 is TGTGCCAGCGGGACAGAGAACACCGGGGAGCTGTTTTTT. It yields the protein CASGTENTGELFF.

This clone was found once. The chain couples TRBV5-1 to TRBJ2-1, with TRBD1 matching over 8 bases. J was trimmed by 1 base and V by 4 bases; bases with no gene match: 4. This CDR3 has 15 amino acids. Germline V gene data show CDR1 as SGHRS and CDR2 as YFSETQ. CDR3 sequence reads: CASSRQGRSYNEQFF. DNA for the CDR3: TGCGCCAGCAGCCGACAGGGGCGTTCCTACAATGAGCAGTTCTTC.

The CDR3 protein is CSVAAGTGGNEQYF. The DNA for the CDR3 is TGCAGCGTTGCGGCCGGGACAGGGGGCAACGAGCAGTACTTC. The chain joins TRBV29-1 to TRBJ2-7; TRBD1 matches 12 bases. Trimming took 4 bases from V and 5 from J; bases not matched to a gene: 6. In germline, CDR1 is SQVTM, CDR2 ANQGSEA. The CDR3 loop spans 14 amino acids.

V gene TRBV10-3 combines with J gene TRBJ1-1; a possible D gene is TRBD1 (6 bases). Germline CDR1 is ENHRY and CDR2 is SYGVKD. The CDR3 spans 16 residues. Trimming shortened V by 0 bases and J by 0 bases, and 11 bases separated the two germline ends. CDR3 DNA sequence: TGTGCCATCAGTGAGTCCGGACAGCGATTGAACACTGAAGCTTTCTTT. This encodes CAISESGQRLNTEAFF.

The chain joins TRBV12-3 or TRBV12-4 to TRBJ1-5; D is perhaps TRBD1 (6 bases). The CDR3 length is 13 residues. V lost 7 bases and J lost 6, with 13 bases in between. As DNA, the CDR3 is TGTGCCAGCACCTACAGGGTCGGTCAGCCCCAGCATTTT. It is translated as CASTYRVGQPQHF.

The chain couples TRBV27 to TRBJ2-7; 7 positions match TRBD2. The CDR3 has 14 residues. With 6 bases clipped from V and 3 bases from J, the junction kept 8 bases outside the gene matches. Germline-derived CDR1 and CDR2 are MNHEY and SMNVEV (reference sequence). This chain's CDR3 is CASSTRGEYYEQYF. The CDR3 DNA is TGTGCCAGCAGCACACGGGGGGAGTACTACGAGCAGTACTTC.

There are a few counts of this clone. The gene calls are TRBV11-2 and TRBJ2-2, with TRBD2 identical over 7 bases. Per the germline V gene, CDR1 is SGHAT and CDR2 is FQNNGV. The CDR3 is 13 amino acids. V trimming: 6 bases; J trimming: 7 bases; junction bases outside the gene matches: 5. CDR3 nucleotides: TGTGCCAGCAGTCCCACTAGCGTCGGGGAGCTGTTTTTT. Protein: CASSPTSVGELFF.

The rearrangement links TRBV5-4 to TRBJ2-6; D is ambiguous. The CDR3 has 16 residues. Trimming took off 4 bases at V and 0 bases at J, with 11 bases between the two ends. The germline V gene has CDR1 SGHNT and CDR2 YYREEE (reference sequence). The CDR3 protein is CASSPGRSSGANVLTF. In nucleotides, the CDR3 is TGTGCCAGCAGCCCCGGAAGGAGCTCTGGGGCCAACGTCCTGACTTTC.

This chain links TRBV19 with TRBJ1-3, with 7 bases that match TRBD1. Losses at the gene ends were 5 bases for V and 2 bases for J; bases not matched to a gene: 3. Per the germline V gene, CDR1 is LNHDA and CDR2 is SQIVND (reference sequence). The CDR3 is 14 residues long. The CDR3 loop is CASSQDRAGNTIYF. CDR3 sequence (DNA): TGTGCCAGTAGTCAAGACAGGGCTGGAAACACCATATATTTT.

The chain recombines TRBV6-1 with TRBJ2-4; TRBD2 matches 10 bases. CDR3 length: 16 amino acids. Germline V gene lookup returns CDR1 MNHNS and CDR2 SASEGT. V lost 4 bases to trimming and J lost 7 bases; unmatched junction nucleotides: 10. CDR3 sequence reads: CASSVTSGARTNIQYF. CDR3 coding DNA: TGTGCCAGCAGTGTAACTAGCGGGGCTCGAACGAACATTCAGTACTTC.

This chain links TRBV6-5 with TRBJ1-1; perhaps TRBD1 as D (6 bases). Germline CDR1 MNHEY, CDR2 SVGAGI. CDR3 length: 14 amino acids. V lost 5 bases to trimming and J lost 1 base, with 11 bases between them. CDR3 loop: CASSIQGKNTEAFF. CDR3 in DNA: TGTGCCAGCAGTATCCAGGGGAAGAACACTGAAGCTTTCTTT.

J is TRBJ1-5 and V is TRBV10-3; TRBD1 matches at 8 bases. This CDR3 is built from 14 residues. Germline V lookup: CDR1 ENHRY, CDR2 SYGVKD. The junction had 3 bases not matched to a gene; V was cut back by 4 bases and J by 4 bases. DNA of the CDR3: TGTGCCATCAGTGCAGACAGGGGAAATCAGCCCCAGCATTTT. Translation: CAISADRGNQPQHF.

The V gene is TRBV10-3, the J gene TRBJ2-7; D perhaps matches TRBD1 (5 bases). V dropped 3 bases and J dropped 2 bases, with 8 bases sitting between them. CDR3 size: 13 residues. Looked up from germline, CDR1 is ENHRY and CDR2 is SYGVKD. Written as DNA, the CDR3 is TGTGCCATCAGTGACAGGGCCCCCTACGAGCAGTACTTC. Its protein is CAISDRAPYEQYF.

The rearrangement joins TRBV5-4 to TRBJ2-3; 7 positions agree with TRBD1. The CDR3 covers 14 residues. Germline-derived CDR1 and CDR2 are SGHNT and YYREEE (reference sequence). Unmatched junction bases numbered 3, after V lost 0 bases and J lost 5 bases. For the CDR3, the DNA is TGTGCCAGCAGCTTGGTAGGGGGCAGAGATACGCAGTATTTT. This gives the protein CASSLVGGRDTQYF.

The chain employs TRBV10-3 and TRBJ2-1; TRBD2 agrees at 7 bases. Per the germline V gene, CDR1 is ENHRY and CDR2 is SYGVKD. The length of the CDR3 is 15 residues. Trimming took 3 bases from V and 4 from J; bases not matched to a gene: 6. The CDR3 DNA follows: TGTGCCATCAGTGAATGGGGGGGGGATTACAATGAGCAGTTCTTC. Its protein product is CAISEWGGDYNEQFF.